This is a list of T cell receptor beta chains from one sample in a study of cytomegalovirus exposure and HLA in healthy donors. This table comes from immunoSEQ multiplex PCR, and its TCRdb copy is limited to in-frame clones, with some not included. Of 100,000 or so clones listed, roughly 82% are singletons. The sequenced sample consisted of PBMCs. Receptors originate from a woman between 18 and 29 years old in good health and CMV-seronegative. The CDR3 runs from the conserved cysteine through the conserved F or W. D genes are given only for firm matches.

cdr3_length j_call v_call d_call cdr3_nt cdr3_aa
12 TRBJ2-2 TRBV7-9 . TGTGCCAGCCCCCGGCGGACCGGGGAGCTGTTTTTT CASPRRTGELFF
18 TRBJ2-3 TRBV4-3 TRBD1 TGCGCCAGCAGCCCTTTAAAGGGTCAGGACAGGGTGACAGATACGCAGTATTTT CASSPLKGQDRVTDTQYF
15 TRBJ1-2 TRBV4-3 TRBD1 TGCGCCAGCAGAATGACGACAGGGGGATACTATGGCTACACCTTC CASRMTTGGYYGYTF
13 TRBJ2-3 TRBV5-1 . TGCGCCAGCAGCTTGTCCCCGGGGGATACGCAGTATTTT CASSLSPGDTQYF
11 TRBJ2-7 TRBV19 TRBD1 TGTGCCAGTGGACAGGAAGGCGAGCAGTACTTC CASGQEGEQYF
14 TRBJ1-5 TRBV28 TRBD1 TGTGCCAGCAGAAGACAGGGAGGCAATCAGCCCCAGCATTTT CASRRQGGNQPQHF
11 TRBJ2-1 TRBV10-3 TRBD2 TGTGCCAGGGGACTAGAGGATGAGCAGTTCTTC CARGLEDEQFF
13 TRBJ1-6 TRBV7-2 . TGTGCCAGCAGCACCAGGGTTAATTCACCCCTCCACTTT CASSTRVNSPLHF
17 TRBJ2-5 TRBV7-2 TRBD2 TGTGCCAGCAGCCTAGGACGGACTAGCGGGAGGCAAGAGACCCAGTACTTC CASSLGRTSGRQETQYF
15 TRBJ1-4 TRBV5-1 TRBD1 TGCGCCAGCAGCTCAGGACAGGGGGCTTATGAAAAACTGTTTTTT CASSSGQGAYEKLFF
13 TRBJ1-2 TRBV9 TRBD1 TGTGCCAGCAGCGTACGACAGGGCTATGGCTACACCTTC CASSVRQGYGYTF
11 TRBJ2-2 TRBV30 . TGTGCCTCACAGAACACCGGGGAGCTGTTTTTT CASQNTGELFF
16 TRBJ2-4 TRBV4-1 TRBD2 TGCGCCAGCAGCCAAGTGGCGGGAGAGGCTTGGAACATTCAGTACTTC CASSQVAGEAWNIQYF